The following is a T cell receptor (beta chain) sequence with its context. The target antigen is unknown. The data are from a study of cytomegalovirus exposure and HLA in healthy donors. The PCR had 60 Vbeta and 13 Jbeta primers. The table came from immunoSEQ multiplex PCR; TCRdb's copy has only in-frame clones and leaves some out. The sample lists about 210,000 clones; about 80% were seen once. Trimming cost V 3 bases and J 10 bases, with 16 bases left between them. The CDR3 sequence is 14 residues long. The germline CDR1 and CDR2 sequences are GTSNPN and SVGIG (reference sequence). General study points: Three of the chains that were CMV-associated were confirmed in vitro to be specific for CMV antigens. A later analysis found that most CMV-associated TCR beta chains appeared HLA-restricted. The HLA-A and HLA-B alleles of most subjects were reportedly predicted accurately from TCR beta sequences.

This sequence was found in a woman aged 45-65 years in good health and CMV-seropositive. V and J are TRBV30 and TRBJ1-6, with a weak D call TRBD1 (5 bases). Sequenced: PBMCs. Here the CDR3 reads CAWRIYDSHSPLHF. CDR3 DNA sequence: TGTGCCTGGAGGATTTATGACAGTCACTCACCCCTCCACTTT.